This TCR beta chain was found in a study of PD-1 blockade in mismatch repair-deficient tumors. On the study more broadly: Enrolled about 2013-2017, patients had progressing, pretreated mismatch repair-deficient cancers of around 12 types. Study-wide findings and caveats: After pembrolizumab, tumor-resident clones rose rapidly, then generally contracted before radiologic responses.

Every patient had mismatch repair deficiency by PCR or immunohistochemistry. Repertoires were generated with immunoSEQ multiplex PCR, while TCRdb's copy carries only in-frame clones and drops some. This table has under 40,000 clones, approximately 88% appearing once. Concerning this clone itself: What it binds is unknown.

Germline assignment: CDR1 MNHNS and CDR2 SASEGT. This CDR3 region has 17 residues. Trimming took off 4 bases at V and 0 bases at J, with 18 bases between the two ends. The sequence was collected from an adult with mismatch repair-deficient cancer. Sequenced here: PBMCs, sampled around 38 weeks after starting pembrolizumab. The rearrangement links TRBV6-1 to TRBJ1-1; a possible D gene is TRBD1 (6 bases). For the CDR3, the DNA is TGTGCCAGCAGTGCTCCCGGGACAATGAAGATGAACACTGAAGCTTTCTTT. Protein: CASSAPGTMKMNTEAFF.